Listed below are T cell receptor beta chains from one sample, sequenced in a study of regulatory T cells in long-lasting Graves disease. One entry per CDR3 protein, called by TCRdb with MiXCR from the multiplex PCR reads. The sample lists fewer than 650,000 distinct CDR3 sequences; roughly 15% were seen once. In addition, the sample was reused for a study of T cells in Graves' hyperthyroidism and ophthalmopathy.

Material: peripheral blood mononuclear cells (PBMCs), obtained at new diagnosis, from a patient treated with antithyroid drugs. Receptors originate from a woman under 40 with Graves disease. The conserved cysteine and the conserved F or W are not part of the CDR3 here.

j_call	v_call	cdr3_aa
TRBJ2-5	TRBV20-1	SATQSVQETQY
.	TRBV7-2	ASSLGGLAAQETQY
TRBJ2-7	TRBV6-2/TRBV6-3	ASSYSGTSGYEQY
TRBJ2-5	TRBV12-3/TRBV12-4	ASGSPGGPETQY
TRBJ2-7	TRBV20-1	SADRDRGNEQY
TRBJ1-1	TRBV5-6	ASSSLGGSRVNTEAF
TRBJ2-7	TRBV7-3	ASSLKSGTSGRSYEQY
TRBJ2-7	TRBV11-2	ASSFRGQGGEQY
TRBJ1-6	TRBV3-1	ASSQGPLLRSPLH
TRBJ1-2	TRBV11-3	ASSLDREGRDYGYT
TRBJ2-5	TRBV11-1	ASSFLGGEETQY
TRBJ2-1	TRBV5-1	ASSFSGSSGNEQF
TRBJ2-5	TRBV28	ASGAPGAGEGETQY
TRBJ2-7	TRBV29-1	SALDGDYEQY
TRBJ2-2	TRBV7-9	AGSPQKIGQGGPGELF
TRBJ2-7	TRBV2	ASSDGPVSYEQY
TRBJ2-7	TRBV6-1	ASIPFDGSRGEQY
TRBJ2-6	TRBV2	ARTRDRVVSGANVLT
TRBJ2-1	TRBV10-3	AISESGRSYNEQF
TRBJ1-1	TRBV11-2	ASRHFRGSRTEAF
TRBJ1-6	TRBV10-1	ASRKQVGGGSPLH
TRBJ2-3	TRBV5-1	ASGGNFASTDTQY
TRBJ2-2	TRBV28	ASSFQGILTGELF
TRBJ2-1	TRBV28	ASSLPYSYNEQF
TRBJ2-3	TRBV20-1	SARSLAGGRTDTQY
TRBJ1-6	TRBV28	ASGLRVTINSPLH
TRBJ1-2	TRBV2	ASSEGLSPYGYT
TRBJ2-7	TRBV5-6	ASSHQSVYYEQY
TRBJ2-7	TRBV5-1	ASSLRLGPDEQY
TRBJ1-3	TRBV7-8	ASSLAPDRRSGNTIY
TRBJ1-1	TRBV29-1	SVGSVNTEAF
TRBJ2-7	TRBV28	ASSRGITYEQY
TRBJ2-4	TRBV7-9	ASSLSGGIAKNIQY
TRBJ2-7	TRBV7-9	ASSPTPHGEQY
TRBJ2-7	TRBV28	ATTGPGGGQLYEQY